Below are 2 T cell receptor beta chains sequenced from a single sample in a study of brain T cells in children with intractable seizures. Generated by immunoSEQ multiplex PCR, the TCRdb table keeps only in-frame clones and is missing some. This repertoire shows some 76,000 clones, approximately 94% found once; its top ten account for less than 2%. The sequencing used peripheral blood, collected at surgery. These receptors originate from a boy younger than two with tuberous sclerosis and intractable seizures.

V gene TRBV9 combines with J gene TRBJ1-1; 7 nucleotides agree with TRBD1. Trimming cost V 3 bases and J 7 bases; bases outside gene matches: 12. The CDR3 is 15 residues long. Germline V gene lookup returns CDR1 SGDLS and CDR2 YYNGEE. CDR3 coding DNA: TGTGCCAGCAGCGGATACAGGGGAGTAGAACATGAAGCTTTCTTT. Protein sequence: CASSGYRGVEHEAFF.

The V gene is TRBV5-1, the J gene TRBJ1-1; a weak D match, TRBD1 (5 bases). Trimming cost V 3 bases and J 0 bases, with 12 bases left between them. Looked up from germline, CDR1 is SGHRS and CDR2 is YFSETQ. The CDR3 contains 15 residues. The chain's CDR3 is CASSSSGLMNTEAFF. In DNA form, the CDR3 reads TGCGCCAGCAGCTCATCAGGGCTCATGAACACTGAAGCTTTCTTT.